This TCR beta chain was identified in a study of shared clonotypes between healthy human individuals. Looked up from germline, CDR1 is MDHEN and CDR2 is SYDVKM. The CDR3 loop spans 14 amino acids. Germline trimming cut 7 bases from V and 2 bases from J; bases unmatched to any gene: 4. The naive CD8 population came from CD45RO-negative cells selected for CCR7, without terminally differentiated effector memory CD45RA+ cells. In the authors' methods: Junction-only sequences without quality scores were provided by ImmunoSEQ, so filtering was different. Measured with immunoSEQ multiplex PCR; TCRdb has only the in-frame clones, and not every one. The V and J calls and clone size are taken from that table; D and trimming were inferred from the DNA. Counted here are 700,000 to 950,000 clones, around 96% occurring once; the ten biggest clones make up less than 0.25%.

This chain joins TRBV28 and TRBJ1-4, with 7 positions matching TRBD1. Sequences were obtained from naive CD8+ T cells sorted from blood. This sequence originates from a man aged 25-45 years in good health. CDR3 sequence reads: CASTSGQTNEKLFF. CDR3 nucleotide sequence: TGTGCCAGCACTTCGGGACAGACTAATGAAAAACTGTTTTTT.